These 20 T cell receptor beta chains were all obtained from the same sample, sequenced in a study of blood T cell repertoires in COVID-19. Only in-frame clones appear in the TCRdb table, and some are missing; sequencing was by immunoSEQ multiplex PCR. This table has about 140,000 clones, around 80% appearing once. What was sequenced was peripheral blood. Every receptor here comes from a man between 60 and 75 years old with active or convalescent COVID-19.

The chain's CDR3 is CASSYDSSGQETQYF. The CDR3 nucleotides are TGTGCCAGCAGTTACGACTCTAGCGGCCAAGAGACCCAGTACTTC. This chain links TRBV6-2 or TRBV6-3 with TRBJ2-5, with 7 bases matching TRBD2. The CDR3 consists of 15 residues. The J segment lost 1 base and the V segment lost 2 bases, leaving 4 bases of the junction unmatched. Germline V gives CDR1 MNHEY, CDR2 SVGEGT.

The genes are TRBV24-1 and TRBJ2-2; TRBD1 aligns across 9 bases. Germline V CDR1 and CDR2: KGHDR, SFDVKD. CDR3 length: 16 residues. The junction had 6 bases not matched to a gene; V was cut back by 4 bases and J by 4 bases. The CDR3 reads CATSESGTGFTGELFF. CDR3 DNA sequence: TGTGCCACCAGTGAGTCCGGGACAGGGTTCACCGGGGAGCTGTTTTTT.

The chain uses TRBV7-9 and TRBJ1-5; TRBD1 matches at 7 bases. Germline CDR1 and CDR2: SEHNR and FQNEAQ (reference sequence). The V and J ends lost 4 bases and 2 bases, in that order; junction bases with no gene match: 11. This CDR3 has 17 residues. CDR3 loop: CASSSWDSPSGNQPQHF. CDR3 DNA: TGTGCCAGCAGCTCTTGGGACAGCCCATCGGGCAATCAGCCCCAGCATTTT.

The chain uses TRBV5-1 and TRBJ2-1; 10 nucleotides agree with TRBD2. This CDR3 comprises 16 residues. Germline CDR1 reads SGHRS; CDR2 reads YFSETQ. Trimming at V came to 4 bases and at J to 7 bases, leaving 11 bases not matched to a gene. The CDR3 DNA sequence: TGCGCCAGCAGCGGGGGACTAGCGAGGCGGGGAAATGAGCAGTTCTTC. It encodes CASSGGLARRGNEQFF.

The CDR3 bases are TGTGCCAGCAGTGCGCTAACTACAGGTGGATTTACAGATACGCAGTATTTT. It translates to CASSALTTGGFTDTQYF. This chain joins TRBV6-2 or TRBV6-3 and TRBJ2-3; a weak D match, TRBD1 (5 bases). Trimming removed 5 bases at V and 3 bases at J, with 21 bases between. The CDR3 has 17 residues. Germline CDR1 and CDR2: MNHEY and SVGEGT.

The chain links TRBV12-5 to TRBJ1-6, with TRBD1 matching over 7 bases. After removal of 8 bases from V and 10 bases from J, the junction contained 11 bases not matched to a gene. Germline values: CDR1 LGHNT, CDR2 FRNRAP. The CDR3 is 14 residues long. The CDR3: CASSLGQPLSPLHF. CDR3 nucleotides: TGTGCTAGTTCATTGGGACAGCCTCTATCACCCCTCCACTTT. The full variable domain, its missing parts supplied by reference TRBV12-5 and TRBJ1-6, is DARVTQTPRHKVTEMGQEVTMRCQPILGHNTVFWYRQTMMQGLELLAYFRNRAPLDDSGMPKDRFSAEMPDATLATLKIQPSEPRDSAVYFCASSLGQPLSPLHFGNGTRLTVT.

The chain couples TRBV27 to TRBJ1-2; TRBD1 is a possible D gene (6 bases). The CDR3 has 15 amino acids. Trimming stripped 4 bases from V and 4 bases from J, with 16 bases between. CDR1 is MNHEY, CDR2 SMNVEV, per germline (reference sequence). The CDR3 DNA follows: TGTGCCAGCAGTTCCCGTTCGGGGACAATCTATGGCTACACCTTC. It specifies CASSSRSGTIYGYTF.

This clone has just a few counts. J is TRBJ1-1 and V is TRBV7-6; the D is unclear. Trimming shortened V by 5 bases and J by 5 bases, and 12 bases separated the two germline ends. The length of the CDR3 is 13 residues. From germline, CDR1 is SGHVS and CDR2 FNYEAQ. DNA for the CDR3: TGTGCCAGCAGCCCCCTCGGGGAAACTGAAGCTTTCTTT. Protein sequence: CASSPLGETEAFF.

This clone was counted between two and nine times. The chain links TRBV27 to TRBJ1-6; D is ambiguous. CDR1 is MNHEY and CDR2 is SMNVEV in the germline V gene (reference sequence). V lost 3 bases, J lost 7 bases, and 13 bases lay in between. The CDR3 covers 15 residues. CDR3 sequence (DNA): TGTGCCAGCAGTTTCTCGAGCCCCGCCAATTCACCCCTCCACTTT. It codes for CASSFSSPANSPLHF.

The J gene is TRBJ1-5, the V gene TRBV19; 9 bases match TRBD1. The CDR3 length is 16 residues. The germline gives CDR1 LNHDA, CDR2 SQIVND (reference sequence). The V segment lost 4 bases and the J segment 8 bases; nucleotides outside the gene matches: 12. In nucleotides, the CDR3 is TGTGCCAGTAGTACCACATCTGACAGGGGGAGAAAGCCCCAGCATTTT. This translates into CASSTTSDRGRKPQHF.

CDR3 nucleotides: TGTGCCAGCAGCTCTTTACAGGGGAAGTATGAAAAACTGTTTTTT. Residues: CASSSLQGKYEKLFF. The genes are TRBV11-2 and TRBJ1-4; 7 bases align to TRBD1. The CDR3 has 15 residues. Germline CDR1 SGHAT, CDR2 FQNNGV. Trimming removed 4 bases from V and 6 bases from J; junction bases left unmatched: 8. Full variable domain (outside the CDR3, taken from reference TRBV11-2 and TRBJ1-4): EAGVAQSPRYKIIEKRQSVAFWCNPISGHATLYWYQQILGQGPKLLIQFQNNGVVDDSQLPKDRFSAERLKGVDSTLKIQPAKLEDSAVYLCASSSLQGKYEKLFFGSGTQLSVL.

The chain employs TRBV5-1 and TRBJ1-2; 10 bases match TRBD1. The CDR3 is made up of 17 amino acids. The germline V gene encodes CDR1 SGHRS and CDR2 YFSETQ. V lost 2 bases, J lost 4 bases, and 11 bases stayed unmatched. CDR3 sequence reads: CASSLDGQGVLVYGYTF. The CDR3 DNA reads as TGCGCCAGCAGCTTAGATGGACAGGGGGTTCTTGTCTATGGCTACACCTTC.

The chain links TRBV7-9 to TRBJ1-1; D not resolved. Germline loops: CDR1 SEHNR, CDR2 FQNEAQ (reference sequence). Trimming took 6 bases from V and 1 from J, leaving 12 bases between them. The CDR3 is 14 amino acids. CDR3 region: CASSVGVGNTEAFF. CDR3 nucleotide sequence: TGTGCCAGCAGTGTCGGGGTAGGGAACACTGAAGCTTTCTTT.

The rearrangement joins TRBV11-2 to TRBJ1-3, with TRBD1 matching 7 bases. Trimming at V came to 5 bases and at J to 2 bases, leaving 9 bases not matched to a gene. The CDR3 length is 16 residues. The germline V gene has CDR1 SGHAT and CDR2 FQNNGV. The CDR3 DNA reads as TGTGCCAGCAGCCGAACGACAGGGTCCGCTGGAAACACCATATATTTT. This encodes CASSRTTGSAGNTIYF.

This chain uses TRBV18 with TRBJ2-3; 7 bases match TRBD1. Germline CDR1 and CDR2: KGHSH and LQKENI. The CDR3 has 16 amino acids. V shed 4 bases, J shed 1 base, and the junction held 8 bases outside the gene matches. DNA of the CDR3: TGTGCCAGCTCACTCAACCACGGGACAGGCACAGATACGCAGTATTTT. It yields the protein CASSLNHGTGTDTQYF. Full variable domain (missing parts from reference TRBV18 and TRBJ2-3): NAGVMQNPRHLVRRRGQEARLRCSPMKGHSHVYWYRQLPEEGLKFMVYLQKENIIDESGMPKERFSAEFPKEGPSILRIQQVVRGDSAAYFCASSLNHGTGTDTQYFGPGTRLTVL.

V usage is TRBV7-9 and J usage is TRBJ2-7; 7 bases fit TRBD1. The germline V gene encodes CDR1 SEHNR and CDR2 FQNEAQ (reference sequence). The CDR3 has 12 amino acids. Unmatched junction bases numbered 3, after V lost 4 bases and J lost 6 bases. CDR3 protein: CASSSSGGEQYV. CDR3 DNA: TGTGCCAGCAGCTCATCAGGGGGCGAGCAGTACGTC.

The CDR3 sequence is CASSSGLYYGYTF. CDR3 in DNA: TGTGCCAGCAGTTCCGGGTTGTACTATGGCTACACCTTC. This chain connects TRBV6-5 to TRBJ1-2; D is uncertain. The V end was cut by 4 bases, the J end by 3 bases, with 9 bases between. CDR1 and CDR2 from the germline V gene are MNHEY and SVGAGI. The CDR3 has 13 amino acids.

This CDR3 is CASSLVGAPNEKLFF. CDR3 bases: TGTGCCAGCAGCTTAGTTGGGGCACCGAATGAAAAACTGTTTTTT. The chain couples TRBV11-2 to TRBJ1-4; perhaps TRBD1 as D (5 bases). CDR1 SGHAT and CDR2 FQNNGV come from the germline V gene. The CDR3 runs 15 residues. V lost 1 base and J lost 5, with 11 bases in between.

The chain joins TRBV10-1 to TRBJ2-1; 7 bases agree with TRBD2. The CDR3 length is 16 residues. The J segment lost 1 base and the V segment lost 4 bases, leaving 7 bases of the junction unmatched. Germline values: CDR1 WNHNN, CDR2 SYGVQD (reference sequence). The chain's CDR3 is CASSGNSGLSYNEQFF. DNA of the CDR3: TGCGCCAGCAGTGGGAACTCGGGACTATCCTACAATGAGCAGTTCTTC.

This chain uses TRBV29-1 with TRBJ1-2; the match to TRBD1 covers 8 bases. This CDR3 is built from 13 residues. Germline loops: CDR1 SQVTM, CDR2 ANQGSEA. V was pared by 6 bases and J by 0 bases, with 3 bases of the junction left unmatched. CDR3 loop: CSVGDRTNYGYTF. CDR3 bases: TGCAGCGTGGGGGACAGGACTAACTATGGCTACACCTTC.